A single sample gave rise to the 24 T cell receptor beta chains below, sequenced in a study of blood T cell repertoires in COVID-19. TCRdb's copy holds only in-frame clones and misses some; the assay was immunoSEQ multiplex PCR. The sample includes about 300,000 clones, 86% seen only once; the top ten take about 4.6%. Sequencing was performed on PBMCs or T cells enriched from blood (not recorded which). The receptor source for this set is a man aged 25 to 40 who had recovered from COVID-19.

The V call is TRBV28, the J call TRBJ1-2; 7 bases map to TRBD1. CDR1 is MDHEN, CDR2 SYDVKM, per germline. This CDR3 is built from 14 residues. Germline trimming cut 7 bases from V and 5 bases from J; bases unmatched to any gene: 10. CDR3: CASTPRRGVYGYTF. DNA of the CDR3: TGTGCCAGCACCCCTCGCAGGGGGGTTTATGGCTACACCTTC.

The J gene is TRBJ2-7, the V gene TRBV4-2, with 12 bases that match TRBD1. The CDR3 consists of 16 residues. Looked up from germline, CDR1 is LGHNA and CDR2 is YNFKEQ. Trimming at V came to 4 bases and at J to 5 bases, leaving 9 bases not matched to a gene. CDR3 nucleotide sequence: TGTGCCAGCAGCCTTGGGGGGGACAGGGGGCGGAACGAGCAGTACTTC. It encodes CASSLGGDRGRNEQYF.

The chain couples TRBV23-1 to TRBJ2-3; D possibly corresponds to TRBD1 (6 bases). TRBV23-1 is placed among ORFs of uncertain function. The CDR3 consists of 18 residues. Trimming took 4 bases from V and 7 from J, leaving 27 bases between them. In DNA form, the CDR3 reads TGCGCCAGCAGTCCCCATGGGGTTGGGACATGGGCGCCACATACGCAGTATTTT. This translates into CASSPHGVGTWAPHTQYF.

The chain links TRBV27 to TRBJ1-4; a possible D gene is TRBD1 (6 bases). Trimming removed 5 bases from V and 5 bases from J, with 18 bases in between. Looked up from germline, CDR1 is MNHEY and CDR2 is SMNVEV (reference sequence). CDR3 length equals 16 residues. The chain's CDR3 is CASSIALGALNEKLFF. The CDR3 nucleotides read TGTGCCAGCAGTATAGCGTTGGGGGCTTTAAATGAAAAACTGTTTTTT.

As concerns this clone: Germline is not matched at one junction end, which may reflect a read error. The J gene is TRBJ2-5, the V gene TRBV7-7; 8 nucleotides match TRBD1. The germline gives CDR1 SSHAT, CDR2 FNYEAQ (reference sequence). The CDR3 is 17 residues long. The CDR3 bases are TGTGCTAGCAGCTTAGCGCCTGGACAGGGTCGTCGGGAGACCCAGTACTTC. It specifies CASSLAPGQGRRETQYF.

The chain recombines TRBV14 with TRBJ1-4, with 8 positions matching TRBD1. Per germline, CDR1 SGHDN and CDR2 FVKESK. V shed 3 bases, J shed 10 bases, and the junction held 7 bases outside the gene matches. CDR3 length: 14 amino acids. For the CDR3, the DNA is TGTGCCAGCAGCCAGATTACAGGGGGGGGAAAACTGTTTTTT. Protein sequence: CASSQITGGGKLFF. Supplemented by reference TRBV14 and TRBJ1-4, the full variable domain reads EAGVTQFPSHSVIEKGQTVTLRCDPISGHDNLYWYRRVMGKEIKFLLHFVKESKQDESGMPNNRFLAERTGGTYSTLKVQPAELEDSGVYFCASSQITGGGKLFFGSGTQLSVL.

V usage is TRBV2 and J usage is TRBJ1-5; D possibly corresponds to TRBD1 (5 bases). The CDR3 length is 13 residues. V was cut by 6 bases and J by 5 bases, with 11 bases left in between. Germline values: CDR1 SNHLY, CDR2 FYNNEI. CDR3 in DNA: TGTGCCAGCAGGACCGACAGTTATCAGCCCCAGCATTTT. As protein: CASRTDSYQPQHF.

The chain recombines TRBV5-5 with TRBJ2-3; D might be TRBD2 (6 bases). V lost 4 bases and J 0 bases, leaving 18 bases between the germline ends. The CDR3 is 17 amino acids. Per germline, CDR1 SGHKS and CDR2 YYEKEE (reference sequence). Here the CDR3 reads CASSIRGWGSSTDTQYF. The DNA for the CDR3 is TGTGCCAGCAGCATCCGGGGGTGGGGATCTAGCACAGATACGCAGTATTTT.

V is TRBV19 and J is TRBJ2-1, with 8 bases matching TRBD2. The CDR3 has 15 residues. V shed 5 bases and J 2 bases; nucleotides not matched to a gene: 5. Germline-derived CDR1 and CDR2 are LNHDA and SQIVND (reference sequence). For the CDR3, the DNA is TGTGCCAGTAGTCTTAGCGGGGTCCCCTACAATGAGCAGTTCTTC. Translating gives CASSLSGVPYNEQFF.

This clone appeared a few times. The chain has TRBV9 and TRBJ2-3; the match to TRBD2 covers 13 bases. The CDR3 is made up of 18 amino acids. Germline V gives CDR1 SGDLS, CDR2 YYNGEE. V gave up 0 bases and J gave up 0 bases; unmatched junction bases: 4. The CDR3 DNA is TGTGCCAGCAGCGTAGCCACTAGCGGGGGGGTTAGCACAGATACGCAGTATTTT. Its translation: CASSVATSGGVSTDTQYF.

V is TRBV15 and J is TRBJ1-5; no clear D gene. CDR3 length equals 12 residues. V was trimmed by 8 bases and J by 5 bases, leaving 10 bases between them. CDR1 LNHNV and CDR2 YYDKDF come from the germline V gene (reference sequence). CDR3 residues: CATRFGDQPQHF. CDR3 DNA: TGTGCCACCCGATTCGGGGATCAGCCCCAGCATTTT.

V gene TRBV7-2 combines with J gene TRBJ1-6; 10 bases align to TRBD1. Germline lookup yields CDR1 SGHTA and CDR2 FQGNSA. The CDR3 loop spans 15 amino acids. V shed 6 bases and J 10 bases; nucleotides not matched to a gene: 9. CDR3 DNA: TGTGCCAGCAGACCCGGGACAGGGGTTTTATCACCCCTCCACTTT. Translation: CASRPGTGVLSPLHF.

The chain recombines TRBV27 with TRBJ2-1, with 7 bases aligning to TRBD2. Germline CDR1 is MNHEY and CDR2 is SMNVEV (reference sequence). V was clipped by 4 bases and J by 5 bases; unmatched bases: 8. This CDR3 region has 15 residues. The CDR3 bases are TGTGCCAGCAGTTACCCGGGACTACAAAACAATGAGCAGTTCTTC. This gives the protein CASSYPGLQNNEQFF.

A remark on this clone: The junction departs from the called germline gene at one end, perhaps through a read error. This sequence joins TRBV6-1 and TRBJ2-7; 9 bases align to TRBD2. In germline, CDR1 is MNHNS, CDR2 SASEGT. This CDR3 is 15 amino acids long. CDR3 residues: CASREGWTSDYEQYF. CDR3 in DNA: TGTGCCAGCAGAGAAGGATGGACTAGCGATTACGAGCAGTACTTC.

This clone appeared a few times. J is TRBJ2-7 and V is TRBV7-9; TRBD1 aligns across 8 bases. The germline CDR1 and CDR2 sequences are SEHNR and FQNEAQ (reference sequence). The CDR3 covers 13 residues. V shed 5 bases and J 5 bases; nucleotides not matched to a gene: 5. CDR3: CASSPTGANEQYF. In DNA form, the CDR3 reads TGTGCCAGCAGCCCGACAGGGGCGAACGAGCAGTACTTC.

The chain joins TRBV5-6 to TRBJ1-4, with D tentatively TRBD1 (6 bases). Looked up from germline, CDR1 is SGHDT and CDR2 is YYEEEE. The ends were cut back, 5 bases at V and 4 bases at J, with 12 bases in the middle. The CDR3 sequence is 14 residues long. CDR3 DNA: TGTGCCAGCAGGGTGACAGGCATTAATGAAAAACTGTTTTTT. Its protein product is CASRVTGINEKLFF.

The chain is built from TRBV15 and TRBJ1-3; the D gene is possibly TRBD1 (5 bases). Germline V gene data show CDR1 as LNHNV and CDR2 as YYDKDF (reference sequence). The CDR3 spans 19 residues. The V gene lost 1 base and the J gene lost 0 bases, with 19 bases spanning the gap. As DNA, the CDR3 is TGTGCCACCAGCAGAGGTCTCAGGGAATGGCTCTTCTCTGGAAACACCATATATTTT. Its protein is CATSRGLREWLFSGNTIYF.

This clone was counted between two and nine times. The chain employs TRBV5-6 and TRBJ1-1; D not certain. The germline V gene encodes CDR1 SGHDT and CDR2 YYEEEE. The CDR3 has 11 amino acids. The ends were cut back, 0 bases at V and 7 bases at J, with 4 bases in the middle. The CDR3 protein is CASSLDYEAFF. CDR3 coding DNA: TGTGCCAGCAGCTTGGACTATGAAGCTTTCTTT.

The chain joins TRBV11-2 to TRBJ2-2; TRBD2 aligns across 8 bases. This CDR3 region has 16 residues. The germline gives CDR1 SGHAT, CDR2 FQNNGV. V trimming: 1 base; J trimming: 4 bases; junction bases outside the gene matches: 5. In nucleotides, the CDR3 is TGTGCCAGCAGCTTAGCTTCGGCGGGGGGCACCGGGGAGCTGTTTTTT. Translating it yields CASSLASAGGTGELFF.

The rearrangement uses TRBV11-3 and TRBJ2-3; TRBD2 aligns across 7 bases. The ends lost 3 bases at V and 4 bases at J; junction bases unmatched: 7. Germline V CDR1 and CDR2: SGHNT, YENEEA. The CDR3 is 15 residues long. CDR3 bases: TGTGCCAGCAGCTTTAGCTCGGGGAGGGCAGATACGCAGTATTTT. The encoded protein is CASSFSSGRADTQYF.

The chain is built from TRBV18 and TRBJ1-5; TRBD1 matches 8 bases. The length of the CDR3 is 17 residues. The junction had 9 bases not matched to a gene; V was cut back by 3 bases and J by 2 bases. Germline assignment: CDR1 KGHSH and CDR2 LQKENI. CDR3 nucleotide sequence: TGTGCCAGCTCACCTGGACAGGGAGTATCGGGCAATCAGCCCCAGCATTTT. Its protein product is CASSPGQGVSGNQPQHF. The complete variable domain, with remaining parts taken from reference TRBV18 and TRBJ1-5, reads NAGVMQNPRHLVRRRGQEARLRCSPMKGHSHVYWYRQLPEEGLKFMVYLQKENIIDESGMPKERFSAEFPKEGPSILRIQQVVRGDSAAYFCASSPGQGVSGNQPQHFGDGTRLSIL.

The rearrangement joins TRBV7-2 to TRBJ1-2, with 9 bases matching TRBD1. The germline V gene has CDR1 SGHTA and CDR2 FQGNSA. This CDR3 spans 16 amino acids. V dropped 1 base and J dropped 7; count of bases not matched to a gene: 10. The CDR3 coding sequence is TGTGCCAGCAGCTTAGGGACAGGGGCAACCCGGGGTGGCTACACCTTC. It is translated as CASSLGTGATRGGYTF.

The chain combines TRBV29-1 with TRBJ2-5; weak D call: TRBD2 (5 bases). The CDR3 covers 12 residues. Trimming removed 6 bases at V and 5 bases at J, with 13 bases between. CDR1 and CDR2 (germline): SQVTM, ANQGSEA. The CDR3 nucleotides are TGCAGCGTGGACCCTGGGGAGGAGACCCAGTACTTC. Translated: CSVDPGEETQYF.

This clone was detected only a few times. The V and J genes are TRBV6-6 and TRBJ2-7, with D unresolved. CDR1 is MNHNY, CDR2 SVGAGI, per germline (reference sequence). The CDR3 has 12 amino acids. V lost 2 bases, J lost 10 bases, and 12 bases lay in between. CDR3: CASSYGPSHQYF. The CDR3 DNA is TGTGCCAGCAGTTACGGGCCTTCCCACCAGTACTTC.